These 27 T cell receptor beta chains were sequenced from one sample in a study of T-cell reconstitution after alpha-beta-depleted transplantation in children. Preparing the TCRbeta library involved the use of unique molecular identifiers. MiXCR was run by TCRdb on the PCR reads, yielding one entry per CDR3 protein. Of approximately 400,000 distinct CDR3 sequences detected, around 15% appear once; the ten largest clones hold roughly 29%. Here the sequenced sample was PBMCs, mostly from graft donor cells, taken 360 days after TCRalphabeta/CD19-depleted stem cell transplant. The receptors here all came from a boy under three years old who had a stem cell transplant for Wiskott-Aldrich syndrome, so the T cells may come from the graft donor.

In its sample, this clonotype was seen a few times. This rearrangement joins TRBV20-1 to TRBJ2-3; the D is unclear. The V and J ends lost 3 bases and 3 bases respectively, with 13 bases between them. The V gene's germline CDR1 is DFQATT and CDR2 SNEGSKA (reference sequence). The CDR3 is 14 amino acids. The CDR3 DNA is TGCAGTGCTAGCCGTGGCCTCGGGACAGATACGCAGTATTTT. This gives the protein CSASRGLGTDTQYF.

This clonotype was detected only a few times. This rearrangement joins TRBV7-2 to TRBJ2-3; D assignment may be TRBD1 or TRBD2 (6 bases each). Germline V lookup: CDR1 SGHTA, CDR2 FQGNSA. This CDR3 spans 13 amino acids. V was cut by 5 bases and J by 7 bases, with 13 bases left in between. CDR3 in DNA: TGTGCCAGCAGCCCTAGAGGGGGGAATACGCAGTATTTT. Protein product: CASSPRGGNTQYF.

This clonotype was seen only a few times. The chain couples TRBV20-1 to TRBJ2-2; weak D call: TRBD1 (5 bases). The CDR3 contains 13 residues. V lost 2 bases and J lost 3, with 7 bases in between. Germline CDR1 DFQATT, CDR2 SNEGSKA (reference sequence). CDR3 sequence (DNA): TGCAGTGCTAGACAGGGCTACACCGGGGAGCTGTTTTTT. The encoded protein is CSARQGYTGELFF.

Comment on this clonotype: A junction end diverges from the germline sequence, so it may reflect a read error. V gene TRBV12-3 or TRBV12-4 combines with J gene TRBJ1-1; weak D call: TRBD1 (5 bases). This CDR3 is 18 amino acids long. The CDR3 reads CASSLMGLPRWVKTEAFF. CDR3 in DNA: TGTGCCAGCAGTTTAATGGGACTCCCCCGGTGGGTGAAGACTGAAGCTTTCTTT.

The CDR3 reads CASSLIQNHRELFF. CDR3 DNA sequence: TGTGCCAGCAGCTTAATACAGAATCACCGGGAGCTGTTTTTT. The rearrangement uses TRBV7-9 and TRBJ2-2; D is unclear. Germline V CDR1 and CDR2: SEHNR, FQNEAQ (reference sequence). This CDR3 comprises 14 residues. V was trimmed by 2 bases and J by 9 bases, leaving 13 bases between them.

The rearrangement joins TRBV27 to TRBJ2-7; no reliable D call. CDR1 and CDR2 (germline): MNHEY, SMNVEV (reference sequence). The CDR3 extends over 14 amino acids. V was cut by 5 bases and J by 0 bases, with 11 bases left in between. Here the CDR3 DNA reads TGTGCCAGCAGTCCCGTGAAGACCTCCTACGAGCAGTACTTC. Protein: CASSPVKTSYEQYF.

The CDR3 region is CSARFFGRASGGRQYF. The CDR3, as DNA: TGCAGTGCTAGATTCTTCGGGAGGGCCTCAGGTGGTAGGCAGTATTTT. The chain has TRBV20-1 and TRBJ2-3; 8 bases match TRBD2. V shed 2 bases and J 11 bases; nucleotides not matched to a gene: 18. The CDR3 has 16 amino acids. Germline CDR1 and CDR2: DFQATT and SNEGSKA (reference sequence).

In its sample, this clonotype was seen a few times. The chain employs TRBV3-1 and TRBJ2-7; D not certain. Trimming cost V 5 bases and J 4 bases, with 9 bases left between them. Germline-derived CDR1 and CDR2 are LGHDT and YNNKEL (reference sequence). The CDR3 loop spans 12 amino acids. Here the CDR3 reads CASSAPYYEQYF. The CDR3, as DNA: TGTGCCAGCAGCGCGCCTTATTACGAGCAGTACTTC.

This clonotype was detected only a few times. V usage is TRBV12-3 or TRBV12-4 and J usage is TRBJ2-2; no reliable D call. This CDR3 spans 13 amino acids. The V gene lost 6 bases and the J gene lost 6 bases, with 11 bases spanning the gap. CDR3: CASSRRPPGELFF. The CDR3 DNA follows: TGTGCCAGCAGCCGCCGCCCGCCCGGGGAGCTGTTTTTT.

The chain combines TRBV7-6 with TRBJ2-1, with TRBD2 identical over 7 bases. Germline-derived CDR1 and CDR2 are SGHVS and FNYEAQ. The CDR3 length is 14 residues. With V trimmed by 2 bases and J by 7 bases, 5 bases remained unmatched. CDR3 bases: TGTGCCAGCAGCTTAAGGGAGGGCGGGAATGAGCAGTTCTTC. Its translation: CASSLREGGNEQFF.

This clonotype was seen a few times. V gene TRBV19 combines with J gene TRBJ1-1; no reliable D call. The germline V and J ends were trimmed by 9 bases and 6 bases, with 17 bases remaining between them. The CDR3 runs to 13 residues. CDR1 is LNHDA and CDR2 is SQIVND in the germline V gene (reference sequence). Written as DNA, the CDR3 is TGTGCCAGCTCCCCCCTCAGAGTTTCTGAAGCTTTCTTT. It is translated as CASSPLRVSEAFF.

This clonotype was observed a few times. The V and J genes are TRBV20-1 and TRBJ2-2, with no clear D. Germline assignment: CDR1 DFQATT and CDR2 SNEGSKA (reference sequence). CDR3 length: 13 residues. Trimming removed 4 bases from V and 2 bases from J, with 8 bases in between. CDR3 region: CSAKDPNTGELFF. The CDR3 region has the DNA TGCAGTGCTAAAGACCCCAACACCGGGGAGCTGTTTTTT.

V is TRBV10-2 and J is TRBJ1-6, with TRBD1 matching 7 bases. Germline values: CDR1 WSHSY, CDR2 SAAADI. This CDR3 has 14 residues. With 3 bases clipped from V and 13 bases from J, the junction kept 9 bases outside the gene matches. DNA for the CDR3: TGCGCCAGCAGTGAACTAGGACAGGCGTCTCCCCTCCACTTT. Its translation: CASSELGQASPLHF.

The chain joins TRBV12-3 or TRBV12-4 to TRBJ1-1; no clear D gene. This CDR3 has 16 residues. V was clipped by 5 bases and J by 5 bases, with 21 bases between them. In nucleotides, the CDR3 is TGTGCCAGCAGTCCCCGGGAGACACTCCGAGGAACTGAAGCTTTCTTT. Its translation: CASSPRETLRGTEAFF.

This clonotype was observed many times. This chain links TRBV12-3 or TRBV12-4 with TRBJ2-5, with 9 bases fitting TRBD2. The CDR3 totals 14 residues. V lost 2 bases and J lost 13; bases outside the gene matches: 11. CDR3 protein: CASSLSGGLSLMYF. The CDR3 DNA follows: TGTGCCAGCAGTTTAAGCGGGGGGCTAAGTTTGATGTACTTC.

This clonotype showed up just a few times. The CDR3 reads CASSQVGRRGAGEQFF. In DNA, the CDR3 is TGCGCCAGCAGCCAAGTGGGACGACGGGGTGCAGGTGAGCAGTTCTTC. The chain recombines TRBV4-1 with TRBJ2-1, with D possibly being TRBD1 or TRBD2 (5 bases each). V was shortened by 1 base and J by 9 bases, with 19 bases between the two germline ends. The CDR3 extends over 16 amino acids. Germline V gene sequence: CDR1 MGHRA, CDR2 YSYEKL.

This clonotype has only a few counts. The chain combines TRBV11-1 with TRBJ2-7; 9 bases line up with TRBD2. The V gene end was trimmed by 0 bases and the J gene end by 2 bases; junction bases not matched to a gene: 11. CDR1 is SGHAT, CDR2 FQDESV, per germline (reference sequence). The CDR3 is 18 amino acids. CDR3 in amino acids: CASSLARGGSGSPYEQYF. CDR3 bases: TGTGCCAGCAGCTTAGCGAGGGGTGGTAGCGGGAGCCCCTACGAGCAGTACTTC.

V is TRBV12-3 or TRBV12-4 and J is TRBJ2-3; 7 nucleotides agree with TRBD2. The ends lost 0 bases at V and 3 bases at J; junction bases unmatched: 15. The CDR3 contains 19 residues. The CDR3 loop is CASSLAPAGPLPATDTQYF. CDR3 nucleotide sequence: TGTGCCAGCAGTTTAGCGCCAGCGGGGCCCCTCCCGGCAACAGATACGCAGTATTTT.

This chain joins TRBV24-1 and TRBJ2-7; 7 nucleotides match TRBD1. Germline-derived CDR1 and CDR2 are KGHDR and SFDVKD. The CDR3 is made up of 14 amino acids. Trimming at V came to 12 bases and at J to 2 bases, leaving 12 bases not matched to a gene. CDR3 sequence (DNA): TGTGCCGCAGGAAGGGGGCGTCCGGCCTACGAGCAGTACTTC. Amino acid sequence: CAAGRGRPAYEQYF.

CDR3 region: CASSLVWDGTGELFF. Here the CDR3 DNA reads TGTGCCAGCAGCTTGGTATGGGACGGCACCGGGGAGCTGTTTTTT. This chain links TRBV5-6 with TRBJ2-2; D is possibly TRBD1 or TRBD2 (5 bases each). Per the germline V gene, CDR1 is SGHDT and CDR2 is YYEEEE. This CDR3 contains 15 residues. V gave up 0 bases and J gave up 4 bases, with 10 bases separating them.

This clonotype was counted between two and nine times. The chain recombines TRBV24-1 with TRBJ2-2; D gene ambiguous. Germline CDR1 KGHDR, CDR2 SFDVKD. CDR3 length equals 13 residues. V gave up 7 bases and J gave up 1 base, with 6 bases separating them. CDR3 sequence: CATRGRNTGELFF. The CDR3 DNA follows: TGTGCCACCAGGGGCAGGAACACCGGGGAGCTGTTTTTT.

The sample holds a few counts of this clonotype. V gene TRBV6-1 combines with J gene TRBJ2-1, with 7 bases fitting TRBD2. The CDR3 is made up of 18 amino acids. Germline loops: CDR1 MNHNS, CDR2 SASEGT. V lost 6 bases to trimming and J lost 0 bases; unmatched junction nucleotides: 14. CDR3 loop: CASSSPRASGFSYNEQFF. The CDR3 nucleotides read TGTGCCAGCAGCAGCCCCCGGGCTAGCGGCTTCTCCTACAATGAGCAGTTCTTC.

This clonotype came up a few times. The V and J genes are TRBV2 and TRBJ2-5, with 10 nucleotides matching TRBD2. Germline CDR1 and CDR2: SNHLY and FYNNEI. The V gene end was trimmed by 4 bases and the J gene end by 1 base; junction bases not matched to a gene: 6. This CDR3 has 16 amino acids. CDR3 loop: CASSVEAGGLQETQYF. CDR3 in DNA: TGTGCCAGCAGTGTAGAAGCGGGAGGGCTCCAAGAGACCCAGTACTTC.

The J gene is TRBJ2-4, the V gene TRBV20-1; 10 bases align to TRBD1. Trimming took 5 bases from V and 2 from J; bases not matched to a gene: 12. The germline gives CDR1 DFQATT, CDR2 SNEGSKA (reference sequence). The CDR3 loop spans 17 amino acids. CDR3 amino acids: CSAPASRDRGPKNIQYF. The CDR3, as DNA: TGCAGTGCTCCAGCGAGCAGGGACAGGGGACCCAAAAACATTCAGTACTTC.

The chain joins TRBV7-9 to TRBJ2-2, with 13 bases aligning to TRBD2. The V gene's germline CDR1 is SEHNR and CDR2 FQNEAQ (reference sequence). V lost 5 bases to trimming and J lost 7 bases; unmatched junction nucleotides: 10. This CDR3 has 17 residues. In DNA form, the CDR3 reads TGTGCCAGCAGCCCCGGACTAGCGGGGGCCGTTATCGGGGAGCTGTTTTTT. Protein: CASSPGLAGAVIGELFF.

This clonotype has a handful of counts. J is TRBJ2-3 and V is TRBV6-1; D gene unclear. The CDR3 consists of 14 residues. Germline loops: CDR1 MNHNS, CDR2 SASEGT. Trimming cost V 6 bases and J 0 bases, with 10 bases left between them. The CDR3 bases are TGTGCCAGCAGCCAAAGGCGAAGCACAGATACGCAGTATTTT. The encoded protein is CASSQRRSTDTQYF.

This clonotype has more than one count but fewer than ten. J is TRBJ2-3 and V is TRBV15; 8 nucleotides match TRBD2. Germline V CDR1 and CDR2: LNHNV, YYDKDF (reference sequence). CDR3 length: 15 amino acids. V lost 9 bases, J lost 2 bases, and 10 bases stayed unmatched. CDR3: CATLGGGASTDTQYF. Written as DNA, the CDR3 is TGTGCCACACTCGGGGGGGGCGCTTCCACAGATACGCAGTATTTT.